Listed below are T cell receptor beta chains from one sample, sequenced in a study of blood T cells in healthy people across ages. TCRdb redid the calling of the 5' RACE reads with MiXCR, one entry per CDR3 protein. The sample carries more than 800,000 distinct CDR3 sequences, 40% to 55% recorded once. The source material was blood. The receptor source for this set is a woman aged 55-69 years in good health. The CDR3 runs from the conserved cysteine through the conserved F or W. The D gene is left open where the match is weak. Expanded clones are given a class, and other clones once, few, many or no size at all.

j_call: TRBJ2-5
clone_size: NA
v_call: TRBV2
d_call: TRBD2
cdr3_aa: CASSESPSGDPSGRAIGETQYF
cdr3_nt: TGTGCCAGCAGTGAGAGCCCCTCGGGGGACCCTAGCGGGAGGGCTATTGGGGAGACCCAGTACTTC

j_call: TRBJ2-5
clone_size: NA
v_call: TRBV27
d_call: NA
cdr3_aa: CASSWVVGQETQYF
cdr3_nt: TGTGCCAGCAGTTGGGTGGTTGGCCAAGAGACCCAGTACTTC

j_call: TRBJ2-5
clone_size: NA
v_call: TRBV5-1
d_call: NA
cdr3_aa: CASSLAQILQETQYF
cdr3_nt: TGCGCCAGCAGCTTGGCCCAGATACTACAAGAGACCCAGTACTTC

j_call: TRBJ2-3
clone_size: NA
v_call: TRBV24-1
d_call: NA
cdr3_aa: CATSDFPSVGQVGTQYF
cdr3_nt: TGTGCCACCAGTGATTTTCCTTCAGTAGGGCAAGTAGGTACGCAGTATTTT

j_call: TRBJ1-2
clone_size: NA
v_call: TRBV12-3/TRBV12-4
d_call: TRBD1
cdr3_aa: CATKRGPLDGYTF
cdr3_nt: TGTGCCACCAAGAGGGGGCCCTTAGATGGCTACACCTTC

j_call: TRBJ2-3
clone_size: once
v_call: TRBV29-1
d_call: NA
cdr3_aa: CSVARAPVTDTQYF
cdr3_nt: TGCAGCGTTGCCCGGGCCCCTGTCACAGATACGCAGTATTTT

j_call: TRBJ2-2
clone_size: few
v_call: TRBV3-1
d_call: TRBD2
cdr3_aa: CASSLTSGRNTGELFF
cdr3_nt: TGTGCCAGCAGCCTGACTAGCGGGAGGAACACCGGGGAGCTGTTTTTT

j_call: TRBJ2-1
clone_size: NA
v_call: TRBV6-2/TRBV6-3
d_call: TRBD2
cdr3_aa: CASSPPGTIYNEQFF
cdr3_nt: TGTGCCAGCAGCCCCCCCGGGACTATCTACAATGAGCAGTTCTTC

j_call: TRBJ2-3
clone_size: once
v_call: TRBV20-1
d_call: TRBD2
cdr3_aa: CSARSGTSGTDTQYF
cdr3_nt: TGCAGTGCTAGATCCGGGACTAGCGGCACAGATACGCAGTATTTT

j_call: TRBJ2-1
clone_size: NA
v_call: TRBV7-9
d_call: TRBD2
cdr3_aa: CASSHTLAVSSYNEQFF
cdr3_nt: TGTGCCAGCAGCCACACTCTAGCGGTGAGCTCCTACAATGAGCAGTTCTTC

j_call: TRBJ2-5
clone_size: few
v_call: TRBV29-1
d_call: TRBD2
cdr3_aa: CSVEDTSGRDNEQYF
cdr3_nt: TGCAGCGTTGAAGACACTAGCGGGAGAGATAATGAGCAGTACTTC

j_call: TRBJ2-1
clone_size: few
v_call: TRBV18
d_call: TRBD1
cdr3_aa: CASTHGTDAYNEQFF
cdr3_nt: TGTGCCAGCACGCACGGGACAGATGCCTACAATGAGCAGTTCTTC

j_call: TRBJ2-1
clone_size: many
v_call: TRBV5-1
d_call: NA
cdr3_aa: CASSLESYNEQFF
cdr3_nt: TGCGCCAGCAGCTTGGAGTCGTACAATGAGCAGTTCTTC

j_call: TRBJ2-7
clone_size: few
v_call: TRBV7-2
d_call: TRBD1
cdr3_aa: CASSTRTGSAYEQYF
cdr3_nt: TGTGCCAGCAGCACGAGGACAGGGAGTGCCTACGAGCAGTACTTC

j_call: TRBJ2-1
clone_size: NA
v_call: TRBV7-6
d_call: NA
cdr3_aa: CASSKLRGPIDEQFF
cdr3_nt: TGTGCCAGCAGCAAATTAAGGGGCCCCATCGATGAGCAGTTCTTC

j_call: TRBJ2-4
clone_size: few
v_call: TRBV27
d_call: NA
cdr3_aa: CASSSGMAKNIQYF
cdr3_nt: TGTGCCAGCAGTTCCGGGATGGCCAAAAACATTCAGTACTTC

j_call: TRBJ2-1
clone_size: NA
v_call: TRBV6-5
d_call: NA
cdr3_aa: CASIGEGLASSYEQFF
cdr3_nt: TGTGCCAGCATAGGGGAAGGGCTAGCGTCATCCTACGAGCAGTTCTTC

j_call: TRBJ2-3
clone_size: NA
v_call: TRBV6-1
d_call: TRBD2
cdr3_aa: CAAGLGATQYF
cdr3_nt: TGTGCCGCAGGACTAGGCGCTACGCAGTATTTT

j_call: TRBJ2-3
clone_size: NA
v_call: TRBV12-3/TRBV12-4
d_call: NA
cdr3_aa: CASSLGHGNTDTQYF
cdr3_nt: TGTGCCAGCAGTTTAGGACACGGAAACACAGATACGCAGTATTTT

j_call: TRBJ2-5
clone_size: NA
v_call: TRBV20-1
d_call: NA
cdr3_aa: CSSRDIGSSGETQYF
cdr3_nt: TGCAGTTCTAGAGATATAGGGTCCAGCGGGGAGACCCAGTACTTC

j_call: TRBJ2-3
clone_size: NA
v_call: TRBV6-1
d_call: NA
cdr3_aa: CASSEAHTETQTQYF
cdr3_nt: TGTGCCAGCAGTGAAGCCCATACAGAAACCCAGACGCAGTATTTT

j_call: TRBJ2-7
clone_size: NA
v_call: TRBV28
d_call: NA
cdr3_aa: CATETRIHEQYF
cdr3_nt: TGTGCCACCGAGACTAGAATCCACGAGCAGTACTTC

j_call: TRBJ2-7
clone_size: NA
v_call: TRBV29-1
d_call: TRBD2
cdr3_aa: CSARLLAGGTGGEQYF
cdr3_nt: TGCAGCGCCAGACTACTAGCGGGAGGGACCGGGGGCGAGCAGTACTTC

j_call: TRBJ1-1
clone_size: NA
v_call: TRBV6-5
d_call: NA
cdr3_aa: CASTARLNTEAFF
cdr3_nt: TGTGCCAGCACTGCCAGATTGAACACTGAAGCTTTCTTT

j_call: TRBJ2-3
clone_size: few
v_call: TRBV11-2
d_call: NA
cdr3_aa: CASSSGEATDTQYF
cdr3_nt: TGTGCCAGCAGCTCAGGAGAAGCCACAGATACGCAGTATTTT

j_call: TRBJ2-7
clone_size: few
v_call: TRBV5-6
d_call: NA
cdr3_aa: CASSAAGPGLNEQYF
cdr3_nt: TGTGCCAGCAGCGCCGCAGGGCCCGGGTTGAACGAGCAGTACTTC

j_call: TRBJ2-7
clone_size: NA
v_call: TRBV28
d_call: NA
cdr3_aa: CASTSPTGPSEQYF
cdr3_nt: TGTGCCAGCACTTCTCCGACAGGCCCCTCCGAGCAGTACTTC

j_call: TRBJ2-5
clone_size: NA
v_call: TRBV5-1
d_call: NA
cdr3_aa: CASSLGLVSQETQYF
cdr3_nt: TGCGCCAGCAGCTTGGGACTAGTCAGCCAAGAGACCCAGTACTTC

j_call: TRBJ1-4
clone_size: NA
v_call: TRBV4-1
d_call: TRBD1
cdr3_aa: CASSQTQGAGEKLFF
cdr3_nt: TGCGCCAGCAGCCAGACACAGGGGGCGGGTGAAAAACTGTTTTTT

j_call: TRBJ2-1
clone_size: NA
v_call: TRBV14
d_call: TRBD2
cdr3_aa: CASSQILGLAGAGSYNEQFF
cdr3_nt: TGTGCCAGCAGCCAAATCTTGGGACTAGCGGGAGCGGGCTCCTACAATGAGCAGTTCTTC

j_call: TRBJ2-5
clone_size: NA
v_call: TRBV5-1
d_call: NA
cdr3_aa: CASSLEAVGGMKTQYF
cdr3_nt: TGCGCCAGCAGCTTGGAAGCGGTCGGAGGGATGAAGACCCAGTACTTC

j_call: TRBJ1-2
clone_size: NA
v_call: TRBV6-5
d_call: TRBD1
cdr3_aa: CASSYSGQALEGYTF
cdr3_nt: TGTGCCAGCAGTTACTCAGGACAGGCCCTGGAGGGCTACACCTTC

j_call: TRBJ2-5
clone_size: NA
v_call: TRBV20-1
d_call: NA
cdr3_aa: CSARGRGKETQYF
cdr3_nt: TGCAGTGCTAGGGGCAGGGGAAAGGAGACCCAGTACTTC

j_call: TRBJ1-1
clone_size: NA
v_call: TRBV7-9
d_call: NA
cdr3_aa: CASSLSPGPEAFF
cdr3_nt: TGTGCCAGCAGCTTAAGCCCAGGACCAGAAGCTTTCTTT

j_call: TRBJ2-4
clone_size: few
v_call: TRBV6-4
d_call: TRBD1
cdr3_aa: CASSAGPPGQGANIQYF
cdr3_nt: TGTGCCAGCAGTGCCGGTCCGCCGGGACAGGGGGCAAACATTCAGTACTTC

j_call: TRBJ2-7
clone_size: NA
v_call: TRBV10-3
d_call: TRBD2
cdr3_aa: CAISESQRETREQYF
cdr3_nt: TGTGCCATCAGTGAGTCGCAGCGGGAGACGCGCGAGCAGTACTTC

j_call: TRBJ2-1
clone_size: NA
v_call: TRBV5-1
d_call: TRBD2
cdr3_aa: CASRPDTSGYNEQFF
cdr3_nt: TGCGCCAGCAGACCTGATACTAGCGGTTACAATGAGCAGTTCTTC

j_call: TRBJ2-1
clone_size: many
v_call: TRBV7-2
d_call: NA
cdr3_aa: CASSLTQLSAQFF
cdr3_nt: TGTGCCAGCAGCTTAACCCAGCTCTCGGCGCAGTTCTTC

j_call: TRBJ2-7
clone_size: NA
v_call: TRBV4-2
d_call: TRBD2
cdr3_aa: CASSQQTSGVTYEQYF
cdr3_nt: TGTGCCAGCAGCCAACAGACTAGCGGAGTCACCTACGAGCAGTACTTC

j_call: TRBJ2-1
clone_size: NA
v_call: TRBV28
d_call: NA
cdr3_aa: CASSFPGGGGSEQFF
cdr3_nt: TGTGCCAGCAGTTTTCCTGGGGGAGGTGGGAGTGAGCAGTTCTTC

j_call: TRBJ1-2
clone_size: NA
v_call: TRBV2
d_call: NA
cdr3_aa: CAISEEEVDGYTF
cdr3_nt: TGTGCCATCAGTGAAGAGGAGGTAGATGGCTACACCTTC

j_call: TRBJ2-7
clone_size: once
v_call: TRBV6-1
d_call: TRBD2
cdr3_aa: CASSLRTSARAGQSGGQYF
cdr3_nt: TGTGCCAGCAGCCTTCGGACTAGTGCGCGGGCTGGACAAAGCGGGGGCCAGTACTTC

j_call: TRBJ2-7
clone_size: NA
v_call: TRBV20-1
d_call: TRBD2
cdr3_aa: CSARDGRGLSYEQYF
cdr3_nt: TGCAGTGCTAGAGACGGGAGGGGCTTATCCTACGAGCAGTACTTC

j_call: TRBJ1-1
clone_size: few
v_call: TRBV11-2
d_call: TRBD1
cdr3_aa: CASSLDPGQGRCEAFF
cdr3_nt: TGTGCCAGCAGCTTAGATCCAGGACAGGGAAGGTGTGAAGCTTTCTTT

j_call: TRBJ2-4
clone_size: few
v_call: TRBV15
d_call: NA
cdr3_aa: CATSTGSLLRAKNIQYF
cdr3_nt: TGTGCCACCAGCACGGGGTCCCTCCTTCGGGCCAAAAACATTCAGTACTTC

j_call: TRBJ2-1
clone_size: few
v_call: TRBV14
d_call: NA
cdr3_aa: CASSHSRSEQFF
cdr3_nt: TGTGCCAGCAGCCACAGCAGGAGTGAGCAGTTCTTC

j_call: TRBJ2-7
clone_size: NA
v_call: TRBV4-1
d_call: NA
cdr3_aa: CASSQDGAGASPYEQYF
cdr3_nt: TGCGCCAGCAGCCAAGATGGGGCGGGGGCGAGCCCCTACGAGCAGTACTTC

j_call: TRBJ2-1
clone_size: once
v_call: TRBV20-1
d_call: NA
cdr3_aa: CNAREAGASYNEQFF
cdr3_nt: TGCAATGCTAGAGAGGCGGGGGCTAGTTACAATGAGCAGTTCTTC

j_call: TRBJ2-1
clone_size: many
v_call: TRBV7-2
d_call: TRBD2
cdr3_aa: CASRRGSSYNEQFF
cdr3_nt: TGTGCCAGCAGGCGGGGGAGCTCCTACAATGAGCAGTTCTTC

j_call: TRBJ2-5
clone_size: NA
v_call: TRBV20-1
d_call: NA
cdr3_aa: CSASKEQETQYF
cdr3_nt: TGCAGTGCTAGTAAAGAGCAAGAGACCCAGTACTTC

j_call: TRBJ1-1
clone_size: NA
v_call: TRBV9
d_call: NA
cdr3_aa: CASSVEKYTEAFF
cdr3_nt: TGTGCCAGCAGCGTAGAGAAGTACACTGAAGCTTTCTTT

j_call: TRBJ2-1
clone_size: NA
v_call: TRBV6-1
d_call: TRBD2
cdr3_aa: CASQLAGARNEQFF
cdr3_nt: TGTGCCAGCCAACTAGCGGGAGCTCGCAATGAGCAGTTCTTC

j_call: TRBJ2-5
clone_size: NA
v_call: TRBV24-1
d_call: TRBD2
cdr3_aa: CATSPSSGLYQETQYF
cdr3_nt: TGTGCCACCTCCCCCTCTAGCGGATTGTACCAAGAGACCCAGTACTTC

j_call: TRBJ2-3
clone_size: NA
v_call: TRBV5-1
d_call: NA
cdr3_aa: CASSLDGTVITDTQYF
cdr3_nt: TGCGCCAGCAGCTTGGATGGGACGGTAATCACAGATACGCAGTATTTT